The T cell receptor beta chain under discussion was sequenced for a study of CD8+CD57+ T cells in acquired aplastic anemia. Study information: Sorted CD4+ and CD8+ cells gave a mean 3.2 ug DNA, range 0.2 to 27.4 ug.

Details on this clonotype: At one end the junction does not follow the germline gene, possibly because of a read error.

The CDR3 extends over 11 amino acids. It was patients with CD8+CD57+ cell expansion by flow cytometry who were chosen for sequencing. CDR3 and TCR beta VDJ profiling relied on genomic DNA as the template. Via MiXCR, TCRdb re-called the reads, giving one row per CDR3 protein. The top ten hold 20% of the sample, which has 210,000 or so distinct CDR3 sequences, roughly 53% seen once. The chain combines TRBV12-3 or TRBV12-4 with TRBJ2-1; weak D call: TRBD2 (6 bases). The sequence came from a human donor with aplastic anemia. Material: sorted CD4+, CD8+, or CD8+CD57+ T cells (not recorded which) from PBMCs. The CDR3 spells CASRGSGEQSF. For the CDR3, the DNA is TGTGCCAGCCGGGGGAGCGGTGAGCAGTCCTTC.